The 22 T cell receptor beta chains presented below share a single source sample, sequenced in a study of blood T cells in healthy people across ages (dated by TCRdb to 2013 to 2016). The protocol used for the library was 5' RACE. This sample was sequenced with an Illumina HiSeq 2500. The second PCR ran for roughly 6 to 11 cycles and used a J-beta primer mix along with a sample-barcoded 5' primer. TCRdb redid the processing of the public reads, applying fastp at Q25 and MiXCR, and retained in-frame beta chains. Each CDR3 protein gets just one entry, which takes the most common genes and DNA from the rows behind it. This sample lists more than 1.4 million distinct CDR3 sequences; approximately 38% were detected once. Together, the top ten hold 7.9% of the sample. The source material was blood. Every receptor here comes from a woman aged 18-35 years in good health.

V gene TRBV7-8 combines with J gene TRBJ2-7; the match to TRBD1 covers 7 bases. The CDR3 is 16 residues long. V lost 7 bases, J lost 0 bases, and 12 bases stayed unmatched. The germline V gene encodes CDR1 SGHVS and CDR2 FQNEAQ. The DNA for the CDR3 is TGTGCCAGCAACCTCAACCGGGACAGTAGCTCCTACGAGCAGTACTTC. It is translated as CASNLNRDSSSYEQYF.

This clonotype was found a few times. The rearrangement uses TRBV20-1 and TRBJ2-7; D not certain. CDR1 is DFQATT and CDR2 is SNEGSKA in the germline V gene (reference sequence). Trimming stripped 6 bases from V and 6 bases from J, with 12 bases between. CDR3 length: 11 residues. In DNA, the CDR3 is TGCAGTGCCCAGAACTCCCGCGAGCAGTACTTC. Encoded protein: CSAQNSREQYF.

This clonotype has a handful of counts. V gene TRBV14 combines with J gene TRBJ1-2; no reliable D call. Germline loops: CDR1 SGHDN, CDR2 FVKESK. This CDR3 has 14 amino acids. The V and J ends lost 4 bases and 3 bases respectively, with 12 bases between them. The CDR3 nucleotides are TGTGCCAGCAGCCGGGCTTGGGGAGACTATGGCTACACCTTC. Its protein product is CASSRAWGDYGYTF.

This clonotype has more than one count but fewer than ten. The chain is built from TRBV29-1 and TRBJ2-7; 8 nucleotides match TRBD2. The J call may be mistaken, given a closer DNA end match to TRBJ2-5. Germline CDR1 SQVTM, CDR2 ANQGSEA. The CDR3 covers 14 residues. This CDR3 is CSASTASGGETQYF. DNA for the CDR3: TGCAGCGCCTCGACAGCAAGCGGGGGAGAGACCCAGTACTTC.

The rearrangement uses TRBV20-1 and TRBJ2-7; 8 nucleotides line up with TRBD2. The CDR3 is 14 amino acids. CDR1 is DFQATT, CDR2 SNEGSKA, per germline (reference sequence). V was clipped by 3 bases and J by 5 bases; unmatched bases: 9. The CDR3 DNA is TGCAGTGCTAGCCACGCCGGGGGGGCCAACGAGCAGTACTTC. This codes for CSASHAGGANEQYF.

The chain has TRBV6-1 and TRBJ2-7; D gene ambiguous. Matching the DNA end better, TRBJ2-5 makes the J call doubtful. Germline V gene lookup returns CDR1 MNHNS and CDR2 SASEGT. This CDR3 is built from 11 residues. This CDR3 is CASSDQVTQYF. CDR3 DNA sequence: TGTGCCAGCAGTGATCAGGTGACCCAGTACTTC.

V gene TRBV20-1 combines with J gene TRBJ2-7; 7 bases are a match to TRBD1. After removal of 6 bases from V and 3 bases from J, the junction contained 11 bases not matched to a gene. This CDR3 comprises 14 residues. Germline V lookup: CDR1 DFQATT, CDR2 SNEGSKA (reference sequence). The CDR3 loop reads CSAQELDRDYEQYF. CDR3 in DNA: TGCAGTGCCCAAGAACTAGACAGGGACTACGAGCAGTACTTC.

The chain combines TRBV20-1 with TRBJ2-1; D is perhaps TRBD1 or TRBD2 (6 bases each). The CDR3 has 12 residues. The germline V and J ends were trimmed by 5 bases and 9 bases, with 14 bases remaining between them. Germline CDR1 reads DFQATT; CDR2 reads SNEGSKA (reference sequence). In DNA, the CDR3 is TGCAGTGCTCTGTTAGAGGGGGGTGAGCAGTTCTTC. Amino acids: CSALLEGGEQFF.

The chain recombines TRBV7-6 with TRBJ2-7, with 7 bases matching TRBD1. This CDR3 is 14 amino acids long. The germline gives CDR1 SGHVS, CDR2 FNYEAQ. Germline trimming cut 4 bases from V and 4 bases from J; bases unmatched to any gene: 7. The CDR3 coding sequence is TGTGCCAGCAGCTCCGGGACAGCTTTTTACGAGCAGTACTTC. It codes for CASSSGTAFYEQYF. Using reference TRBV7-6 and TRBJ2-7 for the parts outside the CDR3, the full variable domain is GAGVSQSPRYKVTKRGQDVALRCDPISGHVSLYWYRQALGQGPEFLTYFNYEAQQDKSGLPNDRFSAERPEGSISTLTIQRTEQRDSAMYRCASSSGTAFYEQYFGPGTRLTVT.

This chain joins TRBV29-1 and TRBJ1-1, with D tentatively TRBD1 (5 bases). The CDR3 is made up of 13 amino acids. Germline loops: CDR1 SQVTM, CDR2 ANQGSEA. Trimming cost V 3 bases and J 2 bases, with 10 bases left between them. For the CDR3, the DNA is TGCAGCGTTGATGCGGGGGAAAACACTGAAGCTTTCTTT. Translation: CSVDAGENTEAFF. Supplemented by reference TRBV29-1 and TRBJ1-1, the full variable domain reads SAVISQKPSRDICQRGTSLTIQCQVDSQVTMMFWYRQQPGQSLTLIATANQGSEATYESGFVIDKFPISRPNLTFSTLTVSNMSPEDSSIYLCSVDAGENTEAFFGQGTRLTVV.

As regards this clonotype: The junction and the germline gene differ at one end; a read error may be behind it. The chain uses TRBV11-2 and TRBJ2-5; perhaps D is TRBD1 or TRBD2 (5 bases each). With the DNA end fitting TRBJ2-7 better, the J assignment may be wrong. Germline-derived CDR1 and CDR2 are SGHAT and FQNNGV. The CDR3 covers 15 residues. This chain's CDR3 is CASSLEGSSSYEQYF. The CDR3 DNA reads TGTGCCAGCAGCCTAGAGGGGTCATCATCGTACGAGCAGTACTTC.

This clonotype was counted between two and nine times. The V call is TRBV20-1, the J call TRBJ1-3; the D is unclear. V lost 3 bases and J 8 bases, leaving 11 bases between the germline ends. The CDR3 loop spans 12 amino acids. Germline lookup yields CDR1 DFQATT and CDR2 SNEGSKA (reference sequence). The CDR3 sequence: CSASRFPDTIYF. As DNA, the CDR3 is TGCAGTGCTAGTCGGTTCCCGGACACCATATATTTT.

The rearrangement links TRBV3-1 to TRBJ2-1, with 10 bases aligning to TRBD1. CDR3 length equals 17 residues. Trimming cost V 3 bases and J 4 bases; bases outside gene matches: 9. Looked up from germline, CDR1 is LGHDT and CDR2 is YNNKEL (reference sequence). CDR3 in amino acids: CASSHDEGDRGYNEQFF. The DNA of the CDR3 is TGTGCCAGCAGCCACGACGAGGGGGACAGGGGATACAATGAGCAGTTCTTC.

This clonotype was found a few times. The CDR3 region has the DNA TGCGCCAGCAGCCAAGGGTCTGGGGTCGGGGAGACCCAGTACTTC. Translating it yields CASSQGSGVGETQYF. The chain links TRBV4-1 to TRBJ2-5; D is ambiguous. The CDR3 loop spans 15 amino acids. Trimming cost V 1 base and J 5 bases, with 14 bases left between them. The germline CDR1 and CDR2 sequences are MGHRA and YSYEKL.

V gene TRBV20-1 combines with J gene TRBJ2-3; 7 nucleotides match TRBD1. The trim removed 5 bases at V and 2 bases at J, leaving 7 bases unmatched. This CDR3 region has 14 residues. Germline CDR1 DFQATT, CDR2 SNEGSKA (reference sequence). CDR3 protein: CSADNRGNTDTQYF. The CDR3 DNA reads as TGCAGTGCTGATAACAGGGGAAACACAGATACGCAGTATTTT.

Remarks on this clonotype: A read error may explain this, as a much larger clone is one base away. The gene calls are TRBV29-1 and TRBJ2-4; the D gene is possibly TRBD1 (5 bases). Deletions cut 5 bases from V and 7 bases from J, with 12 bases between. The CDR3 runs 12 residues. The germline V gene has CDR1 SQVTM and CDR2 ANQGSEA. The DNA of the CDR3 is TGCAGCGTTAAGTTCAGGGTGAACATTCAGTACTTC. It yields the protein CSVKFRVNIQYF.

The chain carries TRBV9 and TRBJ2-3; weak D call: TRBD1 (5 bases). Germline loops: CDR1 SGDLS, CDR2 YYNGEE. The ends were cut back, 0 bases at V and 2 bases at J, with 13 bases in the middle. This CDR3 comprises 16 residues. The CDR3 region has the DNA TGTGCCAGCAGCGTAGTAGGGGAAATGTACACAGATACGCAGTATTTT. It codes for CASSVVGEMYTDTQYF.

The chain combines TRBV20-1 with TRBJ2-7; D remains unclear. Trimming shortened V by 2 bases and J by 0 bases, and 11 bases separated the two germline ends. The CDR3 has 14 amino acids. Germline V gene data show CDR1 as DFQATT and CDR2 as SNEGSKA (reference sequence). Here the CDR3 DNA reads TGCAGTGCTAGATCGGCGTTGAGCTCCTACGAGCAGTACTTC. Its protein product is CSARSALSSYEQYF.

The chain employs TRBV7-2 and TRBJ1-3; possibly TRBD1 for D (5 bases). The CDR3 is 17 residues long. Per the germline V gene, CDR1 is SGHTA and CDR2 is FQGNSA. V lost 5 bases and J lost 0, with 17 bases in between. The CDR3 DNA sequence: TGTGCCAGCAGCCCCTGGGGGGTGCAGAGCTCTGGAAACACCATATATTTT. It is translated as CASSPWGVQSSGNTIYF.

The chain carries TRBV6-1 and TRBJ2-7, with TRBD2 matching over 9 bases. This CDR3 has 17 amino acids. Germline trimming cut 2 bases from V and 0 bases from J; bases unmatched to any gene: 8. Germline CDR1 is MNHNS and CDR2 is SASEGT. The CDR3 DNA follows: TGTGCCAGCAGTGAATTGGCTAGCGGGATATTCTCCTACGAGCAGTACTTC. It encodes CASSELASGIFSYEQYF.

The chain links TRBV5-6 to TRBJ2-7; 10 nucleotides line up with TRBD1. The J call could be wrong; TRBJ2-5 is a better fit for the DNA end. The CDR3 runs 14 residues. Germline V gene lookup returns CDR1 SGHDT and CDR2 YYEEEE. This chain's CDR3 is CASRKTGGQETQYF. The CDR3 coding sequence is TGTGCCAGCAGAAAGACAGGGGGCCAGGAGACCCAGTACTTC.

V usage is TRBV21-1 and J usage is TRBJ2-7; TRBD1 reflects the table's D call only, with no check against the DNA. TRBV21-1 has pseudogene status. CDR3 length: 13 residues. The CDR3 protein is CASSTMDSLLQYF. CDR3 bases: TGTGCCAGCAGCACCATGGACAGCCTACTCCAGTACTTC.